The clone carrying this T cell receptor (beta chain) was observed a handful of times. The data were taken from a study of blood T cell repertoires in COVID-19. Overall study context: The United States, Italy and Spain provided the acute and convalescent COVID-19 samples.

Trimming removed 3 bases from V and 4 bases from J, with 9 bases in between. This CDR3 has 13 residues. The germline CDR1 and CDR2 sequences are KGHSH and LQKENI. As processed by the authors: Nucleated cell counts were estimated from reference gene primer amplification. Only in-frame clones appear in the TCRdb table, and some are missing; sequencing was by immunoSEQ multiplex PCR. V and J calls plus clone size are reproduced from that table; the DNA served to infer D and trimming. This sample has 200,000 to 300,000 clones, with 75% to 85% found just once. The sample comprised peripheral blood. The source of this sequence is a woman in her fifties or sixties with active or convalescent COVID-19. The chain uses TRBV18 and TRBJ1-2; D not resolved. CDR3: CASSPRSGYGYTF. In nucleotides, the CDR3 is TGTGCCAGCTCACCGAGAAGTGGCTATGGCTACACCTTC. Full variable domain (outside the CDR3, taken from reference TRBV18 and TRBJ1-2): NAGVMQNPRHLVRRRGQEARLRCSPMKGHSHVYWYRQLPEEGLKFMVYLQKENIIDESGMPKERFSAEFPKEGPSILRIQQVVRGDSAAYFCASSPRSGYGYTFGSGTRLTVV.